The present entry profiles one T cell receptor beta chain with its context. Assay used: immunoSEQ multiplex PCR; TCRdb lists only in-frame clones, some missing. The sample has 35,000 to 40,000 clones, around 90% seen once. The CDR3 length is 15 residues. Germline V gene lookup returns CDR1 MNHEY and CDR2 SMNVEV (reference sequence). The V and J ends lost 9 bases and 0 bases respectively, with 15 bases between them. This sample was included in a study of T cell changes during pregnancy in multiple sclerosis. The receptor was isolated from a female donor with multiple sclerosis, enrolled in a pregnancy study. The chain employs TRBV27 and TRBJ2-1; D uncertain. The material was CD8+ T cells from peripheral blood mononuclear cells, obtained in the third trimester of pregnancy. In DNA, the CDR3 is TGTGCCAGTAATCGGGTGGGTAGCTCCTACAATGAGCAGTTCTTC. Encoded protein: CASNRVGSSYNEQFF.